One and the same sample provided the 20 T cell receptor beta chains below, sequenced in a study of T cell responses to AZD1222 COVID-19 vaccine (dated by TCRdb to the early 2020s). Read against the paper, the sample's time point label means: about 28 days (+/-7) after the second vaccine dose. The protocol used for the library was the immunoSEQ multiplex PCR assay. TCRdb re-hosts the immuneACCESS table, in-frame sequences only. Its copies lack some clones; in the studies checked, an unresolved V gene accounts for under half of them, and the cause for the rest is not known. The sample table records around 150,000 clones; approximately 93% of these occur just once. 1% to 1.5% of the sample lies in the top ten. The specimen comprised peripheral blood, sampled 28 days after the second AZD1222 dose. The receptors derive from an adult who received the AZD1222 COVID-19 vaccine.

The CDR3 DNA sequence: TGTGCCACCAGCAGTACACCGAACACCGGGGAGCTGTTTTTT. It is translated as CATSSTPNTGELFF. The chain uses TRBV15 and TRBJ2-2, with D hard to call. Between the trimmed V and J ends, which lost 3 bases and 0 bases, there was a span of 5 bases. This CDR3 has 14 amino acids. Germline V gives CDR1 LNHNV, CDR2 YYDKDF (reference sequence). Combining the CDR3 with reference TRBV15 and TRBJ2-2 gives the whole variable domain DAMVIQNPRYQVTQFGKPVTLSCSQTLNHNVMYWYQQKSSQAPKLLFHYYDKDFNNEADTPDNFQSRRPNTSFCFLDIRSPGLGDTAMYLCATSSTPNTGELFFGEGSRLTVL.

The chain couples TRBV7-9 to TRBJ1-4, with 7 bases fitting TRBD1. CDR3 size: 15 residues. Germline V gene sequence: CDR1 SEHNR, CDR2 FQNEAQ (reference sequence). Losses at the gene ends were 5 bases for V and 5 bases for J; bases not matched to a gene: 8. CDR3 amino acids: CASSAQGGENEKLFF. Written as DNA, the CDR3 is TGTGCCAGCAGCGCCCAGGGGGGCGAAAATGAAAAACTGTTTTTT.

V is TRBV3-1 (or the pseudogene TRBV3-2) and J is TRBJ1-1; the D gene is possibly TRBD1 (5 bases). The V end lost 4 bases, the J end lost 3 bases, and 6 bases lay between the germline ends. There are 12 residues in the CDR3. The V gene's germline CDR1 is LGHDT and CDR2 YNNKEL (reference sequence). CDR3 bases: TGTGCCAGCAGCCGGGGCCACACTGAAGCTTTCTTT. Translation gives CASSRGHTEAFF.

The gene calls are TRBV10-1 and TRBJ2-1; D is undetermined. This CDR3 has 11 residues. V gave up 5 bases and J gave up 10 bases, with 9 bases separating them. Germline values: CDR1 WNHNN, CDR2 SYGVQD (reference sequence). CDR3 sequence reads: CASSHFGEQFF. The CDR3 DNA reads TGCGCCAGCAGTCACTTTGGGGAGCAGTTCTTC.

The rearrangement uses TRBV2 and TRBJ1-2; tentative D call: TRBD1 (6 bases). V was clipped by 2 bases and J by 7 bases, with 11 bases between them. The V gene's germline CDR1 is SNHLY and CDR2 FYNNEI. The CDR3 is 13 residues long. The CDR3 protein is CASSERQGFGYTF. Written as DNA, the CDR3 is TGTGCCAGCAGTGAAAGGCAGGGGTTTGGCTACACCTTC.

The genes are TRBV19 and TRBJ2-7, with D possibly matching TRBD2 (6 bases). Germline V gene data show CDR1 as LNHDA and CDR2 as SQIVND (reference sequence). V was shortened by 5 bases and J by 1 base, with 12 bases between the two germline ends. CDR3 size: 14 residues. CDR3 sequence: CASSLLGLSYEQYF. The CDR3 region has the DNA TGTGCCAGTAGTCTCTTGGGACTTTCCTACGAGCAGTACTTC.

This clone has only one observation. The chain couples TRBV5-1 to TRBJ2-7; 9 nucleotides line up with TRBD1. The CDR3 runs 16 residues. With 5 bases clipped from V and 1 base from J, the junction kept 10 bases outside the gene matches. Germline CDR1 and CDR2: SGHRS and YFSETQ. The DNA of the CDR3 is TGCGCCAGCAGTTCAGGACTACAGGGGGCATCCTACGAGCAGTACTTC. Encoded protein: CASSSGLQGASYEQYF.

This clone was seen a single time. The V gene is TRBV15, the J gene TRBJ1-2, with a possible D match to TRBD1 (5 bases). The germline V gene encodes CDR1 LNHNV and CDR2 YYDKDF (reference sequence). V lost 3 bases to trimming and J lost 8 bases, with 10 bases between them. The CDR3 has 12 amino acids. CDR3 loop: CATSSSRVGYTF. In DNA form, the CDR3 reads TGTGCCACCAGCAGCAGCAGGGTCGGCTACACCTTC. Full variable domain (outside the CDR3, taken from reference TRBV15 and TRBJ1-2): DAMVIQNPRYQVTQFGKPVTLSCSQTLNHNVMYWYQQKSSQAPKLLFHYYDKDFNNEADTPDNFQSRRPNTSFCFLDIRSPGLGDTAMYLCATSSSRVGYTFGSGTRLTVV.

The genes are TRBV15 and TRBJ1-6; weak D call: TRBD1 (6 bases). Germline V lookup: CDR1 LNHNV, CDR2 YYDKDF (reference sequence). With 8 bases removed from V and 5 bases from J, the gap between germline ends came to 13 bases. The CDR3 loop spans 14 amino acids. The CDR3 is CATAGGQNNSPLHF. CDR3 nucleotides: TGTGCCACCGCGGGGGGACAAAATAATTCACCCCTCCACTTT.

This chain uses TRBV6-2 or TRBV6-3 with TRBJ1-5, with TRBD1 as a possible D gene (5 bases). The germline V gene encodes CDR1 MNHEY and CDR2 SVGEGT. The CDR3 sequence is 14 residues long. V gave up 4 bases and J gave up 2 bases, with 9 bases separating them. The CDR3 DNA reads TGTGCCAGCAGTTGGGGGTCTGGCAATCAGCCCCAGCATTTT. Protein: CASSWGSGNQPQHF.

The rearrangement links TRBV27 to TRBJ1-2, with a tentative D call TRBD1 (6 bases). From germline, CDR1 is MNHEY and CDR2 SMNVEV (reference sequence). The length of the CDR3 is 13 residues. V lost 5 bases and J 8 bases, leaving 15 bases between the germline ends. This chain's CDR3 is CASSPNRVEGYTF. The CDR3 nucleotides are TGTGCCAGCAGTCCAAACAGGGTGGAGGGCTACACCTTC.

This clone was seen a few times. The rearrangement links TRBV19 to TRBJ1-2; 7 bases map to TRBD1. The CDR3 sequence is 14 residues long. Germline CDR1 and CDR2: LNHDA and SQIVND (reference sequence). Trimming removed 3 bases from V and 3 bases from J; junction bases left unmatched: 4. The CDR3 region has the DNA TGTGCCAGTAGTATTCTAGGACAGGACTATGGCTACACCTTC. This translates into CASSILGQDYGYTF.

V and J are TRBV18 and TRBJ1-5; 12 bases are shared with TRBD1. The CDR3 runs to 16 residues. Germline CDR1 KGHSH, CDR2 LQKENI. Trimming cost V 6 bases and J 7 bases; bases outside gene matches: 10. CDR3 amino acids: CASSTGQGAAGQPQHF. The CDR3 DNA follows: TGTGCCAGCTCTACGGGACAGGGGGCAGCGGGGCAGCCCCAGCATTTT.

In its sample, this clone was seen once. The chain uses TRBV5-4 and TRBJ2-2, with TRBD1 matching over 9 bases. CDR3 length: 16 residues. With V trimmed by 4 bases and J by 4 bases, 8 bases remained unmatched. Germline loops: CDR1 SGHNT, CDR2 YYREEE (reference sequence). The CDR3 DNA is TGTGCCAGCAGCCCGGGACAGGGTCGTACCACCGGGGAGCTGTTTTTT. Translating it yields CASSPGQGRTTGELFF.

CDR3 in DNA: TGTGCCAGCAGCTTAGCAAGGGCCAAAAACATTCAGTACTTC. As protein: CASSLARAKNIQYF. The chain recombines TRBV7-2 with TRBJ2-4; D remains ambiguous. Germline V CDR1 and CDR2: SGHTA, FQGNSA. CDR3 length equals 14 residues. V lost 0 bases to trimming and J lost 1 base, with 4 bases between them.

This clone was counted once. The J gene is TRBJ2-3, the V gene TRBV4-3, with 8 bases aligning to TRBD2. Trimming took 1 base from V and 2 from J; bases not matched to a gene: 11. Per germline, CDR1 LGHNA and CDR2 YSLEER. The CDR3 has 18 amino acids. CDR3 in amino acids: CASSQVEKRGLHTDTQYF. CDR3 DNA: TGCGCCAGCAGCCAAGTCGAGAAGCGGGGGTTACACACAGATACGCAGTATTTT.

This clone was detected only once. This rearrangement joins TRBV9 to TRBJ2-1; D assignment may be TRBD1 or TRBD2 (5 bases each). The V end lost 0 bases, the J end lost 7 bases, and 11 bases lay between the germline ends. Germline V lookup: CDR1 SGDLS, CDR2 YYNGEE. The CDR3 runs to 14 residues. CDR3 region: CASSVGGVPNEQFF. DNA of the CDR3: TGTGCCAGCAGCGTAGGAGGGGTTCCGAATGAGCAGTTCTTC.

The CDR3 DNA follows: TGCGCCAGCTCAGGACAGCTGAACACTGAAGCTTTCTTT. Its translation: CASSGQLNTEAFF. The V call is TRBV10-1, the J call TRBJ1-1; D perhaps matches TRBD1 (6 bases). Germline V CDR1 and CDR2: WNHNN, SYGVQD (reference sequence). CDR3 length: 13 amino acids. Deletions cut 8 bases from V and 0 bases from J, with 10 bases between.

V usage is TRBV19 and J usage is TRBJ1-5, with 7 bases matching TRBD1. V shed 5 bases, J shed 6 bases, and the junction held 7 bases outside the gene matches. CDR1 is LNHDA and CDR2 is SQIVND in the germline V gene (reference sequence). The CDR3 has 14 residues. The DNA for the CDR3 is TGTGCCAGTAGTCAGGGGGGGATTAGTCAGCCCCAGCATTTT. Its translation: CASSQGGISQPQHF.

This sequence joins TRBV9 and TRBJ2-5; TRBD2 matches at 10 bases. The CDR3 runs to 17 residues. The V gene end was trimmed by 2 bases and the J gene end by 5 bases; junction bases not matched to a gene: 12. Germline-derived CDR1 and CDR2 are SGDLS and YYNGEE. In DNA, the CDR3 is TGTGCCAGCAGCGTGAGACCTAGCGGGAGCGGGCGGGAGACCCAGTACTTC. As protein: CASSVRPSGSGRETQYF.